The present T cell receptor (beta chain) was sequenced within a study of control samples from healthy donors and cancer patients. This clone has a handful of counts. This CDR3 spans 16 amino acids. The trim removed 0 bases at V and 7 bases at J, leaving 8 bases unmatched. CDR1 is SEHNR, CDR2 FQNEAQ, per germline (reference sequence). Repertoires were generated with immunoSEQ multiplex PCR, while TCRdb's copy carries only in-frame clones and drops some. The sample has 400,000 to 450,000 clones, 75% to 95% seen once. This receptor was taken from a man in his forties with head and neck cancer. The sample taken for sequencing was PBMCs. The chain uses TRBV7-9 and TRBJ2-1; 8 bases align to TRBD2. The CDR3 is CASSLASSGSINEQFF. The DNA of the CDR3 is TGTGCCAGCAGCTTAGCGTCGAGCGGGAGTATTAATGAGCAGTTCTTC.